The 22 T cell receptor beta chains in this list originate from one sample, sequenced in a study of identical twins. TCRdb fed the 5' RACE reads into MiXCR, producing one record per CDR3 protein. Of 550,000 to 700,000 distinct CDR3 sequences in the sample, around 20% were seen once. These records were also assigned to another study, of T cells expressing NK-cell markers.

Sequencing was done on a sample of PBMCs. These receptors came from a woman under 30 in good health.

V gene TRBV20-1 combines with J gene TRBJ2-3; 7 nucleotides align to TRBD2. Germline values: CDR1 DFQATT, CDR2 SNEGSKA (reference sequence). The length of the CDR3 is 14 residues. Trimming removed 2 bases from V and 4 bases from J; junction bases left unmatched: 6. The CDR3 protein is CSARLGGNADTQYF. CDR3 sequence (DNA): TGCAGTGCTAGATTGGGAGGGAATGCAGATACGCAGTATTTT.

This chain uses TRBV29-1 with TRBJ2-1; D is unresolved. CDR1 and CDR2 from the germline V gene are SQVTM and ANQGSEA. V shed 2 bases and J shed 7 bases, with 6 bases lying between them. The length of the CDR3 is 11 residues. The CDR3 protein is CSVESGNEQFF. In DNA, the CDR3 is TGCAGCGTTGAATCAGGAAATGAGCAGTTCTTC.

V usage is TRBV12-3 or TRBV12-4 and J usage is TRBJ2-2; 7 bases agree with TRBD1. J was trimmed by 4 bases and V by 10 bases; bases with no gene match: 9. CDR3 length: 14 amino acids. The CDR3 nucleotides read TGTGCCACCTGCTGGACAGGCGCCACCGGGGAGCTGTTTTTT. It encodes CATCWTGATGELFF.

This clonotype has at least ten counts. The chain combines TRBV7-6 with TRBJ2-7; possibly TRBD1 or TRBD2 for D (5 bases each). V lost 5 bases and J 2 bases, leaving 22 bases between the germline ends. Germline V gene lookup returns CDR1 SGHVS and CDR2 FNYEAQ. This CDR3 is built from 17 residues. The CDR3 nucleotides read TGTGCCAGCAGCCTAATACTCCGGGGCCGGAAGACCTACGAGCAGTACTTC. Protein sequence: CASSLILRGRKTYEQYF.

This clonotype was seen only once. Here the CDR3 DNA reads TGCGCCAGCAGCCAAGATTGGCCGGGGCGGGGAGAGACCCAGTACTTC. As protein: CASSQDWPGRGETQYF. V gene TRBV4-3 combines with J gene TRBJ2-5; D perhaps matches TRBD2 (6 bases). The CDR3 is made up of 16 amino acids. CDR1 is LGHNA and CDR2 is YSLEER in the germline V gene. Trimming took 0 bases from V and 4 from J, leaving 15 bases between them.

This chain joins TRBV9 and TRBJ2-1, with 14 bases lining up with TRBD2. Trimming took 3 bases from V and 6 from J; bases not matched to a gene: 5. Germline V CDR1 and CDR2: SGDLS, YYNGEE. The CDR3 covers 16 residues. CDR3 amino acids: CASSGGLAGGINEQFF. The CDR3 DNA reads TGTGCCAGCAGCGGAGGACTAGCGGGGGGTATCAATGAGCAGTTCTTC.

This clonotype turned up a few times. V is TRBV7-2 and J is TRBJ1-6; no definite D call. CDR1 and CDR2 from the germline V gene are SGHTA and FQGNSA. This CDR3 comprises 13 residues. V lost 0 bases to trimming and J lost 9 bases, with 6 bases between them. The CDR3 spells CASSLATLSPLHF. CDR3 in DNA: TGTGCCAGCAGCTTAGCGACCCTTTCACCCCTCCACTTT.

This chain connects TRBV20-1 to TRBJ2-7; 11 positions agree with TRBD2. The CDR3 covers 12 residues. CDR1 and CDR2 from the germline V gene are DFQATT and SNEGSKA (reference sequence). V dropped 6 bases and J dropped 4; count of bases not matched to a gene: 2. CDR3 sequence reads: CSAIAGGYEQYF. CDR3 nucleotides: TGCAGTGCAATAGCGGGAGGGTACGAGCAGTACTTC.

This chain joins TRBV10-2 and TRBJ2-2, with TRBD1 as a possible D gene (5 bases). CDR3 length equals 12 residues. From germline, CDR1 is WSHSY and CDR2 SAAADI. V was trimmed by 7 bases and J by 5 bases, leaving 8 bases between them. CDR3: CASNQGTGELFF. CDR3 DNA sequence: TGCGCCAGCAATCAGGGAACCGGGGAGCTGTTTTTT.

This clonotype was seen ten or more times. An end of the junction differs from the germline gene, which may be a read error. The CDR3 region has the DNA TGCAGTGCGAGAGGACAGGGGTCCTACGAGCAGTACTTC. Translated: CSARGQGSYEQYF. J is TRBJ2-7 and V is TRBV20-1; 9 positions match TRBD1. The CDR3 is 13 amino acids. The germline V gene has CDR1 DFQATT and CDR2 SNEGSKA (reference sequence).

This clonotype has ten or more counts. The junction differs from germline at one of its ends, possibly a read error. The V gene is TRBV20-1, the J gene TRBJ2-7; the D gene is possibly TRBD1 (5 bases). The CDR3 has 15 residues. Germline CDR1 and CDR2: DFQATT and SNEGSKA (reference sequence). CDR3 in DNA: TGCAGTGCGAGAGACAGCTCGACTTACTCCTACGAGCAGTACTTC. The encoded protein is CSARDSSTYSYEQYF.

Details on this clonotype: The junction departs from the called germline gene at one end, perhaps through a read error. The rearrangement joins TRBV7-7 to TRBJ2-5; 7 bases line up with TRBD1. CDR3 length: 15 amino acids. Germline V gives CDR1 SSHAT, CDR2 FNYEAQ (reference sequence). The CDR3 DNA sequence: TGTGCTAGCAGCTTCACCTCGACAGGGTTAGAGACCCAGTACTTC. It specifies CASSFTSTGLETQYF.

This clonotype was seen only a few times. This chain connects TRBV20-1 to TRBJ2-7; TRBD1 matches at 7 bases. The CDR3 is 15 amino acids. Looked up from germline, CDR1 is DFQATT and CDR2 is SNEGSKA (reference sequence). V lost 6 bases to trimming and J lost 4 bases; unmatched junction nucleotides: 15. The DNA for the CDR3 is TGCAGTGCAAGGACAGGTCGAACGGGCAGATACGAGCAGTACTTC. Protein sequence: CSARTGRTGRYEQYF.

The chain carries TRBV29-1 and TRBJ2-7; no firm D call. V lost 5 bases, J lost 3 bases, and 17 bases lay in between. The CDR3 runs to 14 residues. Germline V CDR1 and CDR2: SQVTM, ANQGSEA. The CDR3 sequence: CSVHFTGAGYEQYF. The CDR3 coding sequence is TGCAGCGTTCACTTTACGGGCGCCGGCTACGAGCAGTACTTC.

This clonotype has more than one count but fewer than ten. CDR3 coding DNA: TGTGCCAGCAGTGAATTCGGGGAGACAGCTCATAACTATGGCTACACCTTC. Its translation: CASSEFGETAHNYGYTF. The V call is TRBV25-1, the J call TRBJ1-2; D possibly corresponds to TRBD1 (5 bases). The germline gives CDR1 MGHDK, CDR2 SYGVNS. V gave up 1 base and J gave up 1 base, with 16 bases separating them. This CDR3 contains 17 residues.

This rearrangement joins TRBV20-1 to TRBJ1-1; TRBD1 is a possible D gene (5 bases). CDR1 is DFQATT, CDR2 SNEGSKA, per germline (reference sequence). V lost 1 base, J lost 1 base, and 10 bases lay in between. The CDR3 spans 14 residues. CDR3 sequence (DNA): TGCAGTGCTAGAGCCCCGGGGCCGAACACTGAAGCTTTCTTT. This codes for CSARAPGPNTEAFF.

V is TRBV7-2 and J is TRBJ2-3, with unresolved D. Germline CDR1 and CDR2: SGHTA and FQGNSA. The CDR3 is made up of 15 amino acids. The V end was cut by 0 bases, the J end by 2 bases, with 9 bases between. The CDR3 region has the DNA TGTGCCAGCAGCTTAGCGTTGCGATACACAGATACGCAGTATTTT. Translated, it gives CASSLALRYTDTQYF.

The chain joins TRBV7-9 to TRBJ1-5; D is perhaps TRBD1 (6 bases). V shed 5 bases and J shed 6 bases, with 14 bases lying between them. Germline V lookup: CDR1 SEHNR, CDR2 FQNEAQ (reference sequence). The CDR3 is 14 residues long. CDR3 in amino acids: CASSQTGRLQPQHF. The DNA of the CDR3 is TGTGCCAGCAGCCAAACAGGGAGACTTCAGCCCCAGCATTTT.

The J gene is TRBJ2-2, the V gene TRBV20-1; TRBD2 matches 7 bases. Germline CDR1 DFQATT, CDR2 SNEGSKA (reference sequence). The CDR3 contains 13 residues. After removal of 6 bases from V and 6 bases from J, the junction contained 7 bases not matched to a gene. CDR3 DNA sequence: TGCAGTGCCGCGGGGGAGGGTGCCGGGGAGCTGTTTTTT. Its protein product is CSAAGEGAGELFF.

There are many counts of this clonotype. CDR3 nucleotide sequence: TGTGCCAGCAGTCGAGGTGCAAGGGGAGAGCAGTACTTC. It codes for CASSRGARGEQYF. This chain uses TRBV6-1 with TRBJ2-7; the D gene is possibly TRBD1 (5 bases). Germline V gene lookup returns CDR1 MNHNS and CDR2 SASEGT. Trimming removed 5 bases at V and 7 bases at J, with 15 bases between. The CDR3 is made up of 13 amino acids.

There are a few counts of this clonotype. The chain recombines TRBV20-1 with TRBJ2-7; 9 bases line up with TRBD2. V gave up 3 bases and J gave up 2 bases; unmatched junction bases: 8. The germline V gene has CDR1 DFQATT and CDR2 SNEGSKA (reference sequence). This CDR3 comprises 15 residues. The chain's CDR3 is CSARVGERGAYEQYF. Here the CDR3 DNA reads TGCAGTGCTAGGGTCGGGGAGCGGGGGGCCTACGAGCAGTACTTC.

This clonotype has just a few counts. J is TRBJ1-2 and V is TRBV20-1; the D is unclear. There are 10 residues in the CDR3. The germline V gene encodes CDR1 DFQATT and CDR2 SNEGSKA (reference sequence). V lost 3 bases to trimming and J lost 5 bases, with 4 bases between them. CDR3 DNA sequence: TGCAGTGCTAGCAGATATGGCTACACCTTC. Protein product: CSASRYGYTF.